Below are 12 T cell receptor beta chains sequenced from a single sample in a study of blood T cell repertoires in COVID-19. Measured with immunoSEQ multiplex PCR; TCRdb has only the in-frame clones, and not every one. The sample has tens of thousands of clones; approximately 90% are singletons. The sequencing input was peripheral blood. Every receptor here comes from a man aged 60 to 69 with acute or convalescent COVID-19.

The chain has TRBV29-1 and TRBJ2-2, with D possibly matching TRBD2 (5 bases). Germline-derived CDR1 and CDR2 are SQVTM and ANQGSEA. V dropped 7 bases and J dropped 2 bases, with 14 bases sitting between them. The CDR3 runs 14 residues. The CDR3 nucleotides are TGCAGCGCCCTTGGTGGAGGCAACACCGGGGAGCTGTTTTTT. Translating gives CSALGGGNTGELFF.

The V and J genes are TRBV6-2 or TRBV6-3 and TRBJ2-7; D possibly corresponds to TRBD1 (6 bases). CDR3 length: 18 residues. Trimming took off 0 bases at V and 3 bases at J, with 21 bases between the two ends. CDR1 MNHEY and CDR2 SVGEGT come from the germline V gene. CDR3 DNA: TGTGCCAGCAGTTACTCGTCCGGAACAGGGACGTTCGACTACGAGCAGTACTTC. Protein product: CASSYSSGTGTFDYEQYF.

This clone has a handful of counts. The sample carries other DNA sequences with the same CDR3. The chain couples TRBV30 to TRBJ1-2; D may be TRBD1 (5 bases). Per the germline V gene, CDR1 is GTSNPN and CDR2 is SVGIG (reference sequence). The CDR3 sequence is 13 residues long. V lost 1 base and J 3 bases, leaving 9 bases between the germline ends. CDR3 sequence reads: CAWSAQGDYGYTF. For the CDR3, the DNA is TGTGCCTGGAGTGCCCAGGGCGACTATGGCTACACCTTC.

Note on this clone: One end of the junction varies from germline; a read error may be responsible. The chain joins TRBV19 to TRBJ1-1; D unclear. Germline V gene lookup returns CDR1 LNHDA and CDR2 SQIVND (reference sequence). The CDR3 length is 11 residues. The CDR3 DNA reads as TGTGCCAGTAGTTTGGGCTTTACTTCAACGTTT. It encodes CASSLGFTSTF.

The V and J genes are TRBV9 and TRBJ1-2, with 8 bases matching TRBD1. CDR1 SGDLS and CDR2 YYNGEE come from the germline V gene. The CDR3 consists of 18 residues. With V trimmed by 3 bases and J by 0 bases, 13 bases remained unmatched. The CDR3 region has the DNA TGTGCCAGCAGCGACAGAGACAGGGGCGCCCCTCCTAACTATGGCTACACCTTC. Its translation: CASSDRDRGAPPNYGYTF.

This chain connects TRBV7-2 to TRBJ1-2, with 7 bases matching TRBD1. The germline V gene has CDR1 SGHTA and CDR2 FQGNSA. The CDR3 sequence is 13 residues long. V shed 5 bases and J 7 bases; nucleotides not matched to a gene: 7. DNA of the CDR3: TGTGCCAGCAGCCCCGACAGGGCAAGTGGCTACACCTTC. Translated, it gives CASSPDRASGYTF.

The chain uses TRBV2 and TRBJ1-1, with D possibly matching TRBD1 (6 bases). CDR3 size: 15 residues. The V end lost 2 bases, the J end lost 0 bases, and 10 bases lay between the germline ends. The germline V gene has CDR1 SNHLY and CDR2 FYNNEI. CDR3 coding DNA: TGTGCCAGCAGTGAATCACAGGGCTTGAACACTGAAGCTTTCTTT. This gives the protein CASSESQGLNTEAFF.

The chain recombines TRBV4-3 with TRBJ1-2; TRBD1 aligns across 9 bases. There are 15 residues in the CDR3. The germline V gene has CDR1 LGHNA and CDR2 YSLEER. Losses at the gene ends were 3 bases for V and 3 bases for J; bases not matched to a gene: 5. The CDR3: CASSHNRDRDYGYTF. The CDR3 DNA reads as TGCGCCAGCAGCCACAATCGGGACAGGGACTATGGCTACACCTTC.

This chain links TRBV11-2 with TRBJ2-5; 8 bases align to TRBD2. Looked up from germline, CDR1 is SGHAT and CDR2 is FQNNGV. The CDR3 loop spans 15 amino acids. V was clipped by 1 base and J by 2 bases; unmatched bases: 3. In nucleotides, the CDR3 is TGTGCCAGCAGCTTAGCTAGCGGGTTTCAAGAGACCCAGTACTTC. Its protein is CASSLASGFQETQYF.

V and J are TRBV5-8 and TRBJ2-2; the match to TRBD1 covers 7 bases. This CDR3 has 16 residues. Trimming at V came to 4 bases and at J to 2 bases, leaving 8 bases not matched to a gene. From germline, CDR1 is SGHTS and CDR2 YDEGEE. The CDR3 sequence: CASSMLWTGNTGELFF. In DNA, the CDR3 is TGTGCCAGCAGCATGCTCTGGACAGGCAACACCGGGGAGCTGTTTTTT.

This sequence joins TRBV5-1 and TRBJ1-2, with 9 bases matching TRBD1. Germline-derived CDR1 and CDR2 are SGHRS and YFSETQ. V shed 0 bases, J shed 3 bases, and the junction held 12 bases outside the gene matches. The CDR3 loop spans 18 amino acids. CDR3 loop: CASSLGGTGYELYYGYTF. The CDR3 DNA sequence: TGCGCCAGCAGCTTGGGAGGGACAGGGTACGAACTATACTATGGCTACACCTTC.

The CDR3 nucleotides are TGTGCCAGCAGTGTTTCTTATGGCTACACCTTC. Translating it yields CASSVSYGYTF. This chain uses TRBV2 with TRBJ1-2; D not certain. The CDR3 covers 11 residues. CDR1 SNHLY and CDR2 FYNNEI come from the germline V gene. The V end was cut by 4 bases, the J end by 5 bases, with 5 bases between.